These 21 T cell receptor beta chains share one sample of origin, sequenced in a study of blood T cells in healthy people across ages. For the second PCR, which ran for roughly 6 to 11 cycles, a sample-barcoded 5' primer and a J-beta primer mix were used. Each CDR3 protein gets one entry after TCRdb re-called the 5' RACE reads with MiXCR. The repertoire holds hundreds of thousands of distinct CDR3 sequences, with 45% to 50% as singletons. The sample consisted of blood. The receptors were gathered from a man in his thirties or forties in good health.

The chain joins TRBV28 to TRBJ2-5; no definite D call. This CDR3 region has 15 residues. V lost 1 base and J 5 bases, leaving 14 bases between the germline ends. The germline V gene has CDR1 MDHEN and CDR2 SYDVKM. CDR3 in DNA: TGTGCCAGCAGTTTATTGACGTCGCGTATGGAGACCCAGTACTTC. Protein: CASSLLTSRMETQYF.

Comments on this clonotype: This clone may be a read error of a much larger clone one base away. This chain connects TRBV11-1 to TRBJ1-2; D not resolved. Germline CDR1 is SGHAT and CDR2 is FQDESV (reference sequence). This CDR3 region has 17 residues. The CDR3 DNA follows: TGTGCCAGCAGCTTATCCGGCCAGTTGACGACGGACTATGGCTACATCTTC. Translating gives CASSLSGQLTTDYGYIF.

In this sample, this clonotype turned up a few times. This sequence joins TRBV20-1 and TRBJ1-5; the D is unclear. The CDR3 is made up of 16 amino acids. Trimming took off 2 bases at V and 9 bases at J, with 23 bases between the two ends. Per the germline V gene, CDR1 is DFQATT and CDR2 is SNEGSKA (reference sequence). The CDR3 reads CSARMNVGQPGGPQHF. As DNA, the CDR3 is TGCAGTGCTAGAATGAATGTAGGCCAGCCAGGAGGGCCCCAGCATTTT.

The chain employs TRBV3-1 and TRBJ1-6; no firm D call. The germline V gene has CDR1 LGHDT and CDR2 YNNKEL (reference sequence). The CDR3 has 12 residues. V dropped 6 bases and J dropped 7 bases, with 7 bases sitting between them. The CDR3 DNA reads as TGTGCCAGCAGGGGCTTAAATTCACCCCTCCACTTT. Translating it yields CASRGLNSPLHF.

The genes are TRBV20-1 and TRBJ2-3; 9 bases are shared with TRBD2. The germline CDR1 and CDR2 sequences are DFQATT and SNEGSKA (reference sequence). With V trimmed by 2 bases and J by 6 bases, 15 bases remained unmatched. The CDR3 contains 17 residues. The CDR3 coding sequence is TGCAGTGCTAGACCACTCTCCGGGACTAGCTTTTCCGATACGCAGTATTTT. Translation: CSARPLSGTSFSDTQYF.

This clonotype has more than one count but fewer than ten. V and J are TRBV7-2 and TRBJ2-1, with 10 bases aligning to TRBD2. This CDR3 is 17 amino acids long. CDR1 and CDR2 from the germline V gene are SGHTA and FQGNSA. The J segment lost 10 bases and the V segment lost 3 bases, leaving 15 bases of the junction unmatched. CDR3 residues: CASSFGLAGEGEEEQFF. The CDR3 bases are TGTGCCAGCAGCTTTGGGCTAGCGGGGGAGGGCGAAGAGGAGCAGTTCTTC.

This sequence joins TRBV11-1 and TRBJ2-7, with D possibly matching TRBD2 (7 bases). Between the trimmed V and J ends, which lost 3 bases and 3 bases, there was a span of 15 bases. The germline V gene encodes CDR1 SGHAT and CDR2 FQDESV (reference sequence). This CDR3 region has 15 residues. Here the CDR3 reads CASSFAGAIHYEQYF. In nucleotides, the CDR3 is TGTGCCAGCAGCTTTGCGGGGGCCATACACTACGAGCAGTACTTC. The variable domain in full, with the rest retrieved from reference TRBV11-1 and TRBJ2-7, is EAEVAQSPRYKITEKSQAVAFWCDPISGHATLYWYRQILGQGPELLVQFQDESVVDDSQLPKDRFSAERLKGVDSTLKIQPAELGDSAMYLCASSFAGAIHYEQYFGPGTRLTVT.

This clonotype has a handful of counts. This chain links TRBV27 with TRBJ2-2; D is possibly TRBD1 (5 bases). Germline CDR1 and CDR2: MNHEY and SMNVEV (reference sequence). CDR3 length: 13 amino acids. The V and J ends lost 5 bases and 6 bases respectively, with 10 bases between them. CDR3 DNA: TGTGCCAGCAGTCAGGGATTTCCCGGGGAGCTGTTTTTT. Encoded protein: CASSQGFPGELFF.

This rearrangement joins TRBV4-2 to TRBJ1-5, with D perhaps TRBD1 (5 bases). CDR3 length: 14 residues. Germline CDR1 is LGHNA and CDR2 is YNFKEQ. Between the trimmed V and J ends, which lost 3 bases and 2 bases, there was a span of 8 bases. CDR3 sequence: CASSQGDGNQPQHF. As DNA, the CDR3 is TGTGCCAGCAGCCAGGGGGATGGCAATCAGCCCCAGCATTTT.

A note on this clonotype: A read error may account for a junction end that differs from germline. The CDR3 sequence: CASSPNTGTQYF. The CDR3 nucleotides are TGTGCCAGCAGCCCCAACACAGGTACGCAGTATTTT. The chain joins TRBV3-1 to TRBJ2-3; D might be TRBD1 (5 bases). Germline loops: CDR1 LGHDT, CDR2 YNNKEL (reference sequence). This CDR3 is 12 amino acids long.

This clonotype was counted a few times. V usage is TRBV6-1 and J usage is TRBJ2-5, with a tentative D call TRBD1 (5 bases). The DNA matches TRBJ2-7 better at its end, which makes the J call doubtful. CDR1 and CDR2 (germline): MNHNS, SASEGT. The CDR3 is made up of 14 amino acids. The CDR3 spells CASSEGLGLREQYF. The CDR3 coding sequence is TGTGCCAGCAGTGAAGGCTTGGGGCTACGCGAGCAGTACTTC.

This chain connects TRBV20-1 to TRBJ1-1; D call uncertain. This CDR3 region has 14 residues. In germline, CDR1 is DFQATT, CDR2 SNEGSKA (reference sequence). CDR3 amino acids: CSATPSVGYPEAFF. CDR3 nucleotide sequence: TGCAGCGCGACTCCATCCGTCGGGTACCCTGAAGCTTTCTTT.

V gene TRBV20-1 combines with J gene TRBJ1-1; D unclear. CDR3 size: 12 residues. The germline V gene encodes CDR1 DFQATT and CDR2 SNEGSKA (reference sequence). The germline V and J ends were trimmed by 0 bases and 8 bases, with 10 bases remaining between them. In nucleotides, the CDR3 is TGCAGTGCTAGAGATCTCCCATTGGAAGCTTTCTTT. Amino acids: CSARDLPLEAFF.

This clonotype was observed a handful of times. The rearrangement links TRBV20-1 to TRBJ1-2, with D unclear. Germline V gene lookup returns CDR1 DFQATT and CDR2 SNEGSKA (reference sequence). The ends were cut back, 3 bases at V and 4 bases at J, with 6 bases in the middle. This CDR3 is 11 amino acids long. Here the CDR3 DNA reads TGCAGTGCTAGGCCGGGCTATGGCTACACCTTC. Its translation is CSARPGYGYTF.

This clonotype turned up a few times. V and J are TRBV5-6 and TRBJ1-2; possible D gene TRBD1, 5 bases. There are 13 residues in the CDR3. Looked up from germline, CDR1 is SGHDT and CDR2 is YYEEEE. Trimming took 1 base from V and 7 from J, leaving 11 bases between them. Here the CDR3 reads CASSLQGIVGYTF. CDR3 DNA: TGTGCCAGCAGCTTGCAGGGAATCGTTGGCTACACCTTC.

The CDR3 DNA follows: TGTGCCAGCAGTGGAGCAAGGGCGGGTGGGAATGAGCAGTTCTTC. This encodes CASSGARAGGNEQFF. This chain links TRBV2 with TRBJ2-1, with D possibly being TRBD2 (5 bases). CDR3 size: 15 residues. V was clipped by 4 bases and J by 7 bases, with 17 bases between them. CDR1 and CDR2 (germline): SNHLY, FYNNEI.

A note on this clonotype: This sequence may be a read error, since a much larger clone differs from it by one base. The gene calls are TRBV10-3 and TRBJ1-4; weak D call: TRBD1 (6 bases). Germline-derived CDR1 and CDR2 are ENHRY and SYGVKD. The CDR3 runs to 15 residues. V lost 11 bases and J lost 1, with 17 bases in between. CDR3 DNA sequence: TGTGCCCCGCGGGGAGCACAGGGAACTAATGAAAAACTGTTTTTT. It yields the protein CAPRGAQGTNEKLFF.

The chain combines TRBV10-3 with TRBJ1-2, with D tentatively TRBD1 (6 bases). Germline loops: CDR1 ENHRY, CDR2 SYGVKD. This CDR3 is 14 amino acids long. Trimming stripped 5 bases from V and 7 bases from J, with 17 bases between. CDR3 amino acids: CAISTQGGDFGYTF. The CDR3 DNA reads as TGTGCCATCAGTACACAGGGTGGGGACTTTGGCTACACCTTC.

This clonotype appeared many times. The gene calls are TRBV7-2 and TRBJ2-7; D is unresolved. The CDR3 runs 13 residues. From germline, CDR1 is SGHTA and CDR2 FQGNSA. Trimming removed 6 bases from V and 0 bases from J, with 9 bases in between. CDR3 loop: CASSLQRSYEQYF. CDR3 bases: TGTGCCAGCAGTTTACAACGCTCCTACGAGCAGTACTTC.

The rearrangement links TRBV9 to TRBJ2-7; D may be TRBD2 (5 bases). This CDR3 has 15 residues. Germline CDR1 is SGDLS and CDR2 is YYNGEE. V was clipped by 0 bases and J by 2 bases, with 12 bases between them. CDR3 coding DNA: TGTGCCAGCAGCGTAGGGTGGAGGCCTGCCTACGAGCAGTACTTC. It is translated as CASSVGWRPAYEQYF.

The V gene is TRBV6-5, the J gene TRBJ2-1; tentatively, D is TRBD1 (5 bases). Germline V gene lookup returns CDR1 MNHEY and CDR2 SVGAGI. This CDR3 is built from 12 residues. Trimming shortened V by 6 bases and J by 13 bases, and 16 bases separated the two germline ends. CDR3 residues: CASRRGTETQFF. DNA for the CDR3: TGTGCCAGCAGAAGGGGTACCGAGACCCAGTTCTTC.